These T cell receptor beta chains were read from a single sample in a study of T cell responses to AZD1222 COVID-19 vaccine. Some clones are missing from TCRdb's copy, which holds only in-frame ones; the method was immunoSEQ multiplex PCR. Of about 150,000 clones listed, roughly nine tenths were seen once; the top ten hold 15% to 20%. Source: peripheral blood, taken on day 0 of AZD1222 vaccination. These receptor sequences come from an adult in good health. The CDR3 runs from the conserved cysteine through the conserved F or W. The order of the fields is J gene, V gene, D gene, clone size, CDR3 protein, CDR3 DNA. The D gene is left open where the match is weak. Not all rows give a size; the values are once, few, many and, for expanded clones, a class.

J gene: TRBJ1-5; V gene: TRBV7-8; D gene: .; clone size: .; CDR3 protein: CASSSPGGGNQPQHF; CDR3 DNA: TGTGCCAGCAGCTCCCCCGGGGGGGGCAATCAGCCCCAGCATTTT
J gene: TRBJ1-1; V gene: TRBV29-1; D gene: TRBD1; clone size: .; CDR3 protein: CSQQVPGQGTEAFF; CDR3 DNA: TGCAGCCAGCAAGTCCCGGGACAGGGGACTGAAGCTTTCTTT
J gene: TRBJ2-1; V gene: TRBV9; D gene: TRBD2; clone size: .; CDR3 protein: CASSVAVSGKGEQFF; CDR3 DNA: TGTGCCAGCAGCGTGGCTGTTAGCGGGAAGGGTGAGCAGTTCTTC
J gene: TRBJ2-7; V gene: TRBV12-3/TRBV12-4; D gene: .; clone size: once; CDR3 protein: CASSFNWGEQYF; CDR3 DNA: TGTGCCAGCAGTTTTAACTGGGGTGAGCAGTACTTC
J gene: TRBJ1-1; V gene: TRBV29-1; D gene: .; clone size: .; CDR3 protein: CSVGRGLNTEAFF; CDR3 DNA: TGCAGCGTTGGTAGGGGCTTGAACACTGAAGCTTTCTTT
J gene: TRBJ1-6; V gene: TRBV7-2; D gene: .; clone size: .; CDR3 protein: CASSLGRARRTSPLHF; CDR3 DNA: TGTGCCAGCAGCTTAGGGAGGGCGCGCAGAACCTCACCCCTCCACTTT
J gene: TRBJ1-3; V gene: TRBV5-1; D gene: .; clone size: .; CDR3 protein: CASSLISGSGNTIYF; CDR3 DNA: TGCGCCAGCAGCTTGATATCTGGCTCTGGAAACACCATATATTTT
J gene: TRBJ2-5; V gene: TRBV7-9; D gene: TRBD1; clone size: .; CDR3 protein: CASSPGVGQTQETQYF; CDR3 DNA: TGTGCCAGCAGCCCCGGTGTGGGACAGACACAAGAGACCCAGTACTTC
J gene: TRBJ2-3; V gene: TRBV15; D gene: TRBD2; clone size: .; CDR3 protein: CATSRGREASTDTQYF; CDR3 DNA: TGTGCCACCAGCAGAGGACGGGAGGCCAGCACAGATACGCAGTATTTT
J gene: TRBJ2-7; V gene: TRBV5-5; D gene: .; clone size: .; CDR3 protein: CASSLVTGLYEQYF; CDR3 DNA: TGTGCCAGCAGCTTGGTAACAGGGCTCTACGAGCAGTACTTC